The 5 T cell receptor beta chains reported below all come from one sample, sequenced in a study of response to subunit inactivated influenza vaccine. TCRdb reprocessed the RT-PCR reads via MiXCR and lists one record per CDR3 protein. The data show about 480,000 distinct CDR3 sequences, 10% to 11% seen once. The material sequenced was PBMCs from blood, taken 40 to 50 days after vaccination. All receptors come from a man aged 50 or older who received an inactivated influenza vaccine.

The rearrangement joins TRBV5-1 to TRBJ2-3; D remains ambiguous. The CDR3 totals 10 residues. Trimming shortened V by 7 bases and J by 7 bases, and 7 bases separated the two germline ends. The germline V gene encodes CDR1 SGHRS and CDR2 YFSETQ. CDR3 nucleotide sequence: TGCGCCAGCGACCCGCATACGCAGTATTTT. Translating it yields CASDPHTQYF.

The gene calls are TRBV20-1 and TRBJ2-1; tentatively, D is TRBD1 (6 bases). CDR3 length: 12 amino acids. Trimming took off 6 bases at V and 5 bases at J, with 11 bases between the two ends. Germline V CDR1 and CDR2: DFQATT, SNEGSKA (reference sequence). The CDR3 loop reads CSAPGTNNEQFF. The CDR3 nucleotides read TGCAGTGCCCCCGGGACAAACAATGAGCAGTTCTTC.

This clonotype appeared many times. The V call is TRBV29-1, the J call TRBJ2-1; 10 bases map to TRBD2. The CDR3 covers 18 residues. Germline V gene sequence: CDR1 SQVTM, CDR2 ANQGSEA. Losses at the gene ends were 0 bases for V and 0 bases for J; bases not matched to a gene: 8. As DNA, the CDR3 is TGCAGCGTTGAAGAAGGGGGACTAGCGATTCGCTCCTACAATGAGCAGTTCTTC. This encodes CSVEEGGLAIRSYNEQFF.

This clonotype was counted between two and nine times. This chain connects TRBV20-1 to TRBJ2-7; D is possibly TRBD1 or TRBD2 (6 bases each). CDR3 length: 15 amino acids. Per germline, CDR1 DFQATT and CDR2 SNEGSKA (reference sequence). V was trimmed by 3 bases and J by 6 bases, leaving 21 bases between them. The CDR3 DNA is TGCAGTGCTAGTCCAAGTCAGGGGACTTTGGGCGAGCAGTACTTC. Its translation: CSASPSQGTLGEQYF.

V gene TRBV12-3 or TRBV12-4 combines with J gene TRBJ1-1, with D possibly being TRBD1 (5 bases). There are 15 residues in the CDR3. The V gene lost 3 bases and the J gene lost 2 bases, with 13 bases spanning the gap. The CDR3 DNA is TGTGCCAGCAGTTTCCGGCCGGGGCTTAACACTGAAGCTTTCTTT. It yields the protein CASSFRPGLNTEAFF.